The entry below gives a single TCR beta chain sequence along with its context. As yet, its antigen is unknown. The sample comes from a study of cytomegalovirus exposure and HLA in healthy donors. Overall study findings and caveats: One variant, a missense change in DCLRE1C, was linked in a later analysis to TCR beta V- and J-gene trimming. There were several of the most significant clusters that appeared linked to common viral pathogens in a later analysis.

Germline V gives CDR1 LNHDA, CDR2 SQIVND (reference sequence). The length of the CDR3 is 13 residues. With 6 bases clipped from V and 5 bases from J, the junction kept 2 bases outside the gene matches. It was with 60 Vbeta and 13 Jbeta primers that the PCR ran. In the source study's methods: Later reanalysis found 60 million to 90 million unique TCR beta chains, 10 million to 12 million of them shared. The method was immunoSEQ multiplex PCR; TCRdb's version includes in-frame clones alone and lacks a portion of them. The V and J calls and clone size are taken from that table; D and trimming were inferred from the DNA. Here the sample spans about 130,000 clones, around 77% being singletons.

Sequencing was carried out using PBMCs. This receptor was identified in a man aged 25-45 years in good health and CMV-seronegative. This chain uses TRBV19 with TRBJ2-3; the match to TRBD2 covers 10 bases. CDR3 sequence reads: CASRLAGIDTQYF. CDR3 in DNA: TGTGCCAGTAGACTAGCGGGGATAGATACGCAGTATTTT.